This passage covers 14 T cell receptor beta chains from one sample sequenced in a study of Ad26.COV2.S vaccination and SARS-CoV-2 variants. Libraries were prepared by immunoSEQ multiplex PCR; TCRdb keeps only in-frame clonotypes and omits some of them. The sample lists about 350,000 clones; approximately 90% were seen once. Treatment given: approximately 18 received Ad26.COV2.S at low or high dose, single or two shots; several received placebo; per-sample allocation not given. Material that was analyzed had been drawn on day 63 after the first vaccine or placebo injection. The source was peripheral blood, collected in a trial of Ad26.COV2.S vaccine versus placebo. These receptors originate from a person aged 18 to 65 who received the Ad26.COV2.S COVID-19 vaccine or a placebo.

V gene TRBV29-1 combines with J gene TRBJ2-7; 7 bases are shared with TRBD2. Germline lookup yields CDR1 SQVTM and CDR2 ANQGSEA. CDR3 size: 12 residues. V gave up 4 bases and J gave up 6 bases; unmatched junction bases: 6. The CDR3 sequence is CSVGGSGGEQYF. CDR3 in DNA: TGCAGCGTTGGAGGATCGGGAGGCGAGCAGTACTTC.

In its sample, this clone was seen once. V and J are TRBV5-1 and TRBJ1-6; 7 bases align to TRBD1. The CDR3 sequence is 15 residues long. Per germline, CDR1 SGHRS and CDR2 YFSETQ. Trimming cost V 2 bases and J 7 bases; bases outside gene matches: 6. The CDR3 DNA reads TGCGCCAGCAGCTTTACAGGGGTAGGGAATTCACCCCTCCACTTT. Residues: CASSFTGVGNSPLHF.

The J gene is TRBJ1-1, the V gene TRBV19; D uncertain. The germline V gene encodes CDR1 LNHDA and CDR2 SQIVND (reference sequence). The V end lost 10 bases, the J end lost 1 base, and 16 bases lay between the germline ends. This CDR3 has 14 amino acids. Written as DNA, the CDR3 is TGTGCCACCTCAATCCCCCGCGGGAACACTGAAGCTTTCTTT. Translating it yields CATSIPRGNTEAFF.

The genes are TRBV6-2 or TRBV6-3 and TRBJ2-7; maybe TRBD1 (6 bases). The V gene lost 5 bases and the J gene lost 4 bases, with 9 bases spanning the gap. Germline assignment: CDR1 MNHEY and CDR2 SVGEGT. The CDR3 is made up of 12 amino acids. The CDR3 is CASSPRGYEQYF. The CDR3 bases are TGTGCCAGCAGTCCGAGGGGGTACGAGCAGTACTTC.

The chain uses TRBV4-3 and TRBJ1-1, with 8 bases identical to TRBD1. CDR1 and CDR2 from the germline V gene are LGHNA and YSLEER. The length of the CDR3 is 15 residues. The V gene end was trimmed by 0 bases and the J gene end by 3 bases; junction bases not matched to a gene: 3. The CDR3 region has the DNA TGCGCCAGCAGCCAAGAGTCGACAGGGGACACTGAAGCTTTCTTT. It yields the protein CASSQESTGDTEAFF.

This sequence joins TRBV5-5 and TRBJ2-5, with D perhaps given as TRBD1 or TRBD2 (5 bases each). V was shortened by 1 base and J by 3 bases, with 10 bases between the two germline ends. Germline assignment: CDR1 SGHKS and CDR2 YYEKEE (reference sequence). The CDR3 runs 14 residues. CDR3 sequence reads: CASSLMLGEETQYF. As DNA, the CDR3 is TGTGCCAGCAGCTTGATGTTGGGGGAAGAGACCCAGTACTTC.

The chain recombines TRBV2 with TRBJ1-1, with D possibly matching TRBD1 (5 bases). The CDR3 contains 14 residues. The germline V gene encodes CDR1 SNHLY and CDR2 FYNNEI. V was clipped by 5 bases and J by 5 bases, with 15 bases between them. CDR3 in amino acids: CASSKGRGGTEAFF. The CDR3 DNA is TGTGCCAGCAGTAAAGGGCGGGGGGGAACTGAAGCTTTCTTT.

The chain is built from TRBV5-1 and TRBJ2-3, with D hard to call. CDR3 length equals 12 residues. The V and J ends lost 5 bases and 2 bases respectively, with 6 bases between them. CDR1 and CDR2 (germline): SGHRS, YFSETQ. The CDR3 DNA is TGCGCCAGCAGTAGGACCACAGATACGCAGTATTTT. Residues: CASSRTTDTQYF. The full variable domain, its missing parts supplied by reference TRBV5-1 and TRBJ2-3, is KAGVTQTPRYLIKTRGQQVTLSCSPISGHRSVSWYQQTPGQGLQFLFEYFSETQRNKGNFPGRFSGRQFSNSRSEMNVSTLELGDSALYLCASSRTTDTQYFGPGTRLTVL.

This clone was detected once. The chain carries TRBV4-3 and TRBJ1-1; perhaps TRBD1 as D (6 bases). Trimming shortened V by 0 bases and J by 4 bases, and 15 bases separated the two germline ends. The CDR3 sequence is 16 residues long. Germline CDR1 reads LGHNA; CDR2 reads YSLEER. CDR3 amino acids: CASSQDFNREATEAFF. The DNA of the CDR3 is TGCGCCAGCAGCCAAGATTTTAACAGGGAGGCCACTGAAGCTTTCTTT.

V gene TRBV4-1 combines with J gene TRBJ1-6; D gene unclear. The CDR3 spans 19 residues. Germline V gives CDR1 MGHRA, CDR2 YSYEKL. V was trimmed by 3 bases and J by 1 base, leaving 19 bases between them. CDR3: CASSQASGRGVSYNSPLHF. The CDR3 nucleotides are TGCGCCAGCAGCCAGGCGTCGGGTCGGGGAGTGTCCTATAATTCACCCCTCCACTTT.

The J gene is TRBJ1-4, the V gene TRBV15; D is unresolved. V was pared by 5 bases and J by 7 bases, with 14 bases between. CDR1 LNHNV and CDR2 YYDKDF come from the germline V gene (reference sequence). CDR3 length: 14 residues. The CDR3, as DNA: TGTGCCACCAGCTATCAAGCGGGAACTGAAAAACTGTTTTTT. It codes for CATSYQAGTEKLFF.

The chain has TRBV10-1 and TRBJ1-4; 8 bases line up with TRBD1. The CDR3 is 15 amino acids. The V segment lost 2 bases and the J segment 4 bases; nucleotides outside the gene matches: 3. Germline assignment: CDR1 WNHNN and CDR2 SYGVQD (reference sequence). For the CDR3, the DNA is TGCGCCAGCAGTGAGCCGGGACAGGATAATGAAAAACTGTTTTTT. Protein product: CASSEPGQDNEKLFF.

This chain connects TRBV24-1 to TRBJ2-3, with D perhaps given as TRBD1 or TRBD2 (5 bases each). Per the germline V gene, CDR1 is KGHDR and CDR2 is SFDVKD. Trimming removed 3 bases from V and 8 bases from J, with 14 bases in between. This CDR3 spans 14 amino acids. CDR3 sequence reads: CATSDTRDGGTQYF. In nucleotides, the CDR3 is TGTGCCACCAGTGATACCAGGGATGGGGGTACGCAGTATTTT.

This clone was seen once. V usage is TRBV7-9 and J usage is TRBJ2-7; D may be TRBD1 or TRBD2 (5 bases each). V was trimmed by 0 bases and J by 2 bases, leaving 11 bases between them. From germline, CDR1 is SEHNR and CDR2 FQNEAQ (reference sequence). This CDR3 is built from 15 residues. This CDR3 reads CASSLAPRDPYEQYF. The CDR3 DNA sequence: TGTGCCAGCAGCTTAGCCCCCAGGGACCCCTACGAGCAGTACTTC.